This T cell receptor beta chain was sequenced during a study of blood T cells in healthy people across ages. PCR was performed a second time for 7 to 11 cycles using a sample-barcoded 5' primer and a J-beta primer mix. TCRdb re-analysed the 5' RACE reads in MiXCR, keeping a single row per CDR3 protein. The sample lists approximately 850,000 distinct CDR3 sequences, around 45% seen once, with around 21% in the top ten. Only a few counts were recorded for this clonotype. This CDR3 is built from 14 residues. The V end was cut by 6 bases, the J end by 3 bases, with 18 bases between. Per the germline V gene, CDR1 is DFQATT and CDR2 is SNEGSKA (reference sequence).

This receptor was obtained from a man aged 55 to 69 in good health. The gene calls are TRBV20-1 and TRBJ2-7; the D gene could be TRBD1 or TRBD2 (5 bases each). What was sequenced was blood. The CDR3 reads CSARKRGVFYEQYF. CDR3 nucleotides: TGCAGTGCCAGGAAGAGAGGGGTTTTCTACGAGCAGTACTTC.